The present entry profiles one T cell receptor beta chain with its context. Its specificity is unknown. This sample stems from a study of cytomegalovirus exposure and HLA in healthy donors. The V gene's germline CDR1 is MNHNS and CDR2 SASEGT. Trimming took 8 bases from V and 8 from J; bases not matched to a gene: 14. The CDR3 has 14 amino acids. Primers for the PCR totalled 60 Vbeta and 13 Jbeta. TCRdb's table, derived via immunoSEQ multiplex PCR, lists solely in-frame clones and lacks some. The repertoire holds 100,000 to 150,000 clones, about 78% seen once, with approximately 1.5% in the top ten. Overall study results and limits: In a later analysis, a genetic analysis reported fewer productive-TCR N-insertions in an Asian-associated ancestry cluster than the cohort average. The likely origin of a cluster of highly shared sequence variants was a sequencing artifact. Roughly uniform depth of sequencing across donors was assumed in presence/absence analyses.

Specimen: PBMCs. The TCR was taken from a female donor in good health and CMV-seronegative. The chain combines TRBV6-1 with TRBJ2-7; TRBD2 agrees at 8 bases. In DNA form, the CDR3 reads TGTGCCAGCCGGGAGGGCCCGCAGGCTACGAAGCAGTACTTC. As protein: CASREGPQATKQYF.